The 14 T cell receptor beta chains presented below share a single source sample, sequenced in a study of CD8+ T cells in alopecia areata. Following RNA extraction, reverse transcription yielded cDNA that acted as the sequencing template. Measured with immunoSEQ multiplex PCR; TCRdb has only the in-frame clones, and not every one. The top ten clones hold roughly 18% of a sample with under 70,000 clones, roughly 57% of them seen once. Sequencing was performed on CD8+ T cells sorted from blood, taken at week 0. The receptors shown here come from a human donor with alopecia areata.

The V gene is TRBV25-1, the J gene TRBJ1-2, with 7 bases matching TRBD1. CDR3 length equals 14 residues. Germline V gives CDR1 MGHDK, CDR2 SYGVNS. With V trimmed by 5 bases and J by 6 bases, 9 bases remained unmatched. The CDR3 sequence is CASSRQGNVDGYTF. In DNA, the CDR3 is TGTGCCAGCAGTAGACAGGGAAATGTGGATGGCTACACCTTC.

The chain has TRBV28 and TRBJ2-7, with D possibly being TRBD1 (5 bases). The CDR3 consists of 15 residues. Germline V gives CDR1 MDHEN, CDR2 SYDVKM. Between the trimmed V and J ends, which lost 3 bases and 4 bases, there was a span of 16 bases. The CDR3 bases are TGTGCCAGCAGTTTCAGGGCCCCTCGCCCTTACGAGCAGTACTTC. It encodes CASSFRAPRPYEQYF.

This clone has a handful of counts. The V gene is TRBV7-2, the J gene TRBJ2-5, with 13 bases aligning to TRBD2. This CDR3 spans 17 amino acids. V lost 5 bases, J lost 2 bases, and 8 bases stayed unmatched. Germline lookup yields CDR1 SGHTA and CDR2 FQGNSA. The CDR3 sequence is CASSPTRTSGRQETQYF. The CDR3 DNA is TGTGCCAGCAGCCCCACCCGGACTAGCGGGAGACAAGAGACCCAGTACTTC.

This clone was counted a few times. The chain employs TRBV19 and TRBJ2-2; D ambiguous. CDR3 size: 12 residues. In germline, CDR1 is LNHDA, CDR2 SQIVND (reference sequence). The ends were cut back, 7 bases at V and 1 base at J, with 4 bases in the middle. CDR3 sequence reads: CASTVNTGELFF. The CDR3 nucleotides read TGTGCCAGTACTGTGAACACCGGGGAGCTGTTTTTT. Filled out from reference TRBV19 and TRBJ2-2, the complete variable domain reads DGGITQSPKYLFRKEGQNVTLSCEQNLNHDAMYWYRQDPGQGLRLIYYSQIVNDFQKGDIAEGYSVSREKKESFPLTVTSAQKNPTAFYLCASTVNTGELFFGEGSRLTVL.

The rearrangement uses TRBV19 and TRBJ2-7; D tentatively fits TRBD1 or TRBD2 (5 bases each). The CDR3 covers 13 residues. The V and J ends lost 9 bases and 3 bases respectively, with 15 bases between them. Germline CDR1 is LNHDA and CDR2 is SQIVND (reference sequence). CDR3 coding DNA: TGTGCCAGCCGAAGTGGGGGAGACTACGAGCAGTACTTC. Residues: CASRSGGDYEQYF.

In this sample, this clone turned up once. V usage is TRBV30 and J usage is TRBJ2-7; no clear D gene. The V end was cut by 2 bases, the J end by 7 bases, with 15 bases between. This CDR3 comprises 13 residues. Germline CDR1 reads GTSNPN; CDR2 reads SVGIG (reference sequence). The CDR3 nucleotides read TGTGCCTGGAGTCCTGGACGCCTGAGTGAGCAGTACTTC. It translates to CAWSPGRLSEQYF.

CDR3 region: CASSLALAGAKNIQYF. The CDR3 region has the DNA TGTGCCAGCAGCTTGGCACTAGCGGGAGCCAAAAACATTCAGTACTTC. V is TRBV5-6 and J is TRBJ2-4, with 9 bases identical to TRBD2. In germline, CDR1 is SGHDT, CDR2 YYEEEE. Unmatched junction bases numbered 1, after V lost 0 bases and J lost 0 bases. This CDR3 is built from 16 residues.

The rearrangement uses TRBV30 and TRBJ2-7; 8 nucleotides align to TRBD1. The CDR3 is 15 residues long. Germline values: CDR1 GTSNPN, CDR2 SVGIG (reference sequence). V dropped 0 bases and J dropped 5; count of bases not matched to a gene: 9. Here the CDR3 reads CAWSVRQGNRNEQYF. The CDR3 DNA reads TGTGCCTGGAGTGTTCGACAGGGGAATAGGAACGAGCAGTACTTC.

V usage is TRBV27 and J usage is TRBJ2-1, with TRBD2 matching 7 bases. V lost 6 bases and J lost 0; bases outside the gene matches: 2. CDR1 is MNHEY, CDR2 SMNVEV, per germline (reference sequence). CDR3 length: 14 residues. CDR3 DNA sequence: TGTGCCAGCAGACTAGCGAGCTCCTACAATGAGCAGTTCTTC. Protein sequence: CASRLASSYNEQFF.

The chain couples TRBV30 to TRBJ2-7, with D unresolved. Germline values: CDR1 GTSNPN, CDR2 SVGIG (reference sequence). This CDR3 spans 13 amino acids. V lost 2 bases to trimming and J lost 4 bases, with 12 bases between them. CDR3 region: CAWSLGLGYEQYF. Here the CDR3 DNA reads TGTGCCTGGAGTTTGGGCCTAGGATACGAGCAGTACTTC.

In DNA form, the CDR3 reads TGCGCCAGCAGCCCGTCCCGGTCGGCTAATGAAAAACTGTTTTTT. Its translation: CASSPSRSANEKLFF. V gene TRBV4-1 combines with J gene TRBJ1-4; D gene uncertain. V dropped 4 bases and J dropped 3 bases, with 12 bases sitting between them. The CDR3 loop spans 15 amino acids. Germline V gene lookup returns CDR1 MGHRA and CDR2 YSYEKL.

The V and J genes are TRBV4-1 and TRBJ2-1; no reliable D call. The CDR3 runs to 12 residues. V dropped 5 bases and J dropped 10 bases, with 12 bases sitting between them. CDR1 is MGHRA and CDR2 is YSYEKL in the germline V gene. CDR3 in DNA: TGCGCCAGCAGCTCCACCGGTTACGAGCAGTTCTTC. Translation gives CASSSTGYEQFF.

V is TRBV29-1 and J is TRBJ2-7; a weak D match, TRBD2 (6 bases). The V gene's germline CDR1 is SQVTM and CDR2 ANQGSEA. V was cut by 5 bases and J by 3 bases, with 14 bases left in between. The CDR3 loop spans 13 amino acids. The CDR3 region has the DNA TGCAGCGTTCTCCCGGGAGAGGACTACGAGCAGTACTTC. This sequence encodes CSVLPGEDYEQYF.

The chain carries TRBV7-9 and TRBJ2-7; D unclear. Deletions cut 1 base from V and 5 bases from J, with 6 bases between. Germline V gives CDR1 SEHNR, CDR2 FQNEAQ (reference sequence). CDR3 size: 12 residues. CDR3: CASSLEADEQYF. CDR3 nucleotides: TGTGCCAGCAGCTTAGAGGCAGACGAGCAGTACTTC.